This T cell receptor (beta chain) is drawn from a study of blood T cells in healthy people across ages. Primed by a sample-barcoded 5' primer and a J-beta primer mix, a second PCR proceeded for 7 to 11 cycles. TCRdb passed the 5' RACE reads through MiXCR, listing each CDR3 protein once. The data show 790,000 or so distinct CDR3 sequences, with around 50% seen just once and 20% to 30% held by the top ten. The source is a man between 35 and 55 years old in good health. Sequenced: blood.

The CDR3: CASSLFSRGETQYF. DNA of the CDR3: TGTGCCAGCAGTCTATTCTCCAGGGGGGAGACCCAGTACTTC. The V call is TRBV12-3 or TRBV12-4, the J call TRBJ2-5, with 7 nucleotides matching TRBD1. V was clipped by 5 bases and J by 5 bases; unmatched bases: 8. The CDR3 covers 14 residues.